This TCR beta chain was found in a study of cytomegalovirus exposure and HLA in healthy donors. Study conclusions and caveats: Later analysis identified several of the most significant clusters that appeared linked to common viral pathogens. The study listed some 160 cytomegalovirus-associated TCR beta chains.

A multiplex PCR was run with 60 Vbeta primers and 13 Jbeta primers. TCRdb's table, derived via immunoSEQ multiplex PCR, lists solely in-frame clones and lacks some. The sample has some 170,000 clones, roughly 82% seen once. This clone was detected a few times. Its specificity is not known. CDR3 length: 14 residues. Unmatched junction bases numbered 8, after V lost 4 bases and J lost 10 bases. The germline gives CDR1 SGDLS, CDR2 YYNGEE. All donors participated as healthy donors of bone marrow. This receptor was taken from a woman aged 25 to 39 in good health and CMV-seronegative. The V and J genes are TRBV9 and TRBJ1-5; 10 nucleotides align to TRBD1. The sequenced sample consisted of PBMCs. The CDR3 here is CASSQAGQGSPQHF. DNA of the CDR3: TGTGCCAGCAGCCAAGCGGGACAGGGGTCCCCCCAGCATTTT.